Shown below are 19 T cell receptor beta chains from a single sample sequenced in a study of CD8+CD57+ T cells in acquired aplastic anemia. CDR3 and TCR beta VDJ profiling relied on genomic DNA as the template. TCRdb analysed the reads with MiXCR anew, one entry per CDR3 protein. Here the sample spans a few hundred thousand distinct CDR3 sequences, around 50% being singletons. All patients picked for sequencing had shown, by flow cytometry, an expansion of CD8+CD57+ cells. Sequencing was performed on sorted CD4+, CD8+, or CD8+CD57+ T cells (not recorded which) from PBMCs. These TCRs come from a human donor with aplastic anemia.

Notes on this clonotype: The conserved phenylalanine or tryptophan is not found at the CDR3 terminus, so this likely reflects a read error. No DNA is shown, since the ends of the CDR3 on it are uncertain; the CDR3 is the one TCRdb lists. The CDR3 reads CASSELRGTANY. The chain carries TRBV2 and TRBJ2-3; TRBD2 is the table's D call and was not checked against the DNA. The length of the CDR3 is 12 amino acids, counting both ends. In germline, CDR1 is SNHLY, CDR2 FYNNEI.

The rearrangement uses TRBV7-9 and TRBJ1-6, with 7 bases fitting TRBD1. V lost 5 bases to trimming and J lost 3 bases; unmatched junction nucleotides: 10. This CDR3 is built from 17 residues. CDR1 is SEHNR, CDR2 FQNEAQ, per germline (reference sequence). The CDR3 region is CASSPGTVSSYNSPLHF. The CDR3 DNA reads TGTGCCAGCAGCCCGGGGACAGTCTCTAGCTATAATTCACCCCTCCACTTT.

The chain is built from TRBV10-3 and TRBJ1-5, with 7 bases aligning to TRBD1. This CDR3 comprises 14 residues. The trim removed 5 bases at V and 7 bases at J, leaving 8 bases unmatched. The germline gives CDR1 ENHRY, CDR2 SYGVKD. CDR3 protein: CAISPDREGQPQHF. The CDR3 DNA reads TGTGCCATCAGTCCCGACAGGGAGGGACAGCCCCAGCATTTT.

This rearrangement joins TRBV7-2 to TRBJ2-5; 7 bases map to TRBD1. Losses at the gene ends were 4 bases for V and 2 bases for J; bases not matched to a gene: 7. Germline values: CDR1 SGHTA, CDR2 FQGNSA. CDR3 size: 15 residues. CDR3 nucleotides: TGTGCCAGCAGCTCCACCGGGACAGTGCAAGAGACCCAGTACTTC. The encoded protein is CASSSTGTVQETQYF.

The rearrangement joins TRBV6-1 to TRBJ2-1; 10 bases are shared with TRBD1. V was pared by 8 bases and J by 0 bases, with 7 bases of the junction left unmatched. Germline V CDR1 and CDR2: MNHNS, SASEGT. The CDR3 loop spans 16 amino acids. CDR3 protein: CASPGTGASSYNEQFF. The CDR3 nucleotides are TGTGCCAGCCCAGGGACAGGGGCAAGCTCCTACAATGAGCAGTTCTTC.

The gene calls are TRBV5-1 and TRBJ1-1; TRBD1 aligns across 8 bases. The CDR3 has 15 amino acids. Looked up from germline, CDR1 is SGHRS and CDR2 is YFSETQ. With 0 bases clipped from V and 4 bases from J, the junction kept 5 bases outside the gene matches. As DNA, the CDR3 is TGCGCCAGCAGCTTGGGGACAGGGCTGGGCACTGAAGCTTTCTTT. Translated, it gives CASSLGTGLGTEAFF.

A note on this clonotype: This may arise from a read error, as a much more abundant clone is one base away. V and J are TRBV7-6 and TRBJ1-3, with D possibly matching TRBD1 (5 bases). The CDR3 sequence is 13 residues long. Germline CDR1 is SGHVS and CDR2 is FNYEAQ. CDR3 loop: CASSSGSGSTIYF. The CDR3 DNA sequence: TGTGCCAGCAGCTCAGGGTCTGGAAGCACCATATATTTT.

V gene TRBV7-9 combines with J gene TRBJ2-1; D unresolved. The CDR3 is made up of 13 amino acids. The V end was cut by 1 base, the J end by 7 bases, with 8 bases between. CDR1 is SEHNR and CDR2 is FQNEAQ in the germline V gene (reference sequence). The CDR3 region is CASSLDIVNEQFF. CDR3 bases: TGTGCCAGCAGCTTAGACATCGTGAATGAGCAGTTCTTC. The full variable domain, its missing parts supplied by reference TRBV7-9 and TRBJ2-1, is DTGVSQNPRHKITKRGQNVTFRCDPISEHNRLYWYRQTLGQGPEFLTYFQNEAQLEKSRLLSDRFSAERPKGSFSTLEIQRTEQGDSAMYLCASSLDIVNEQFFGPGTRLTVL.

The chain joins TRBV18 to TRBJ2-2; D not resolved. The CDR3 loop spans 15 amino acids. V lost 1 base and J 5 bases, leaving 11 bases between the germline ends. CDR1 is KGHSH, CDR2 LQKENI, per germline. CDR3 residues: CASSPQGTPTGELFF. Here the CDR3 DNA reads TGTGCCAGCTCACCACAGGGAACCCCGACCGGGGAGCTGTTTTTT. The full variable domain, rest sourced from reference TRBV18 and TRBJ2-2, is NAGVMQNPRHLVRRRGQEARLRCSPMKGHSHVYWYRQLPEEGLKFMVYLQKENIIDESGMPKERFSAEFPKEGPSILRIQQVVRGDSAAYFCASSPQGTPTGELFFGEGSRLTVL.

This clonotype was observed at least ten times. The chain joins TRBV20-1 to TRBJ1-1, with unresolved D. Deletions cut 1 base from V and 0 bases from J, with 9 bases between. The CDR3 covers 14 residues. The germline V gene has CDR1 DFQATT and CDR2 SNEGSKA (reference sequence). CDR3 amino acids: CSARGTAMNTEAFF. As DNA, the CDR3 is TGCAGTGCTAGAGGTACAGCGATGAACACTGAAGCTTTCTTT.

In this sample, this clonotype turned up many times. The chain joins TRBV7-2 to TRBJ1-6; D is unresolved. The germline V and J ends were trimmed by 5 bases and 14 bases, with 22 bases remaining between them. The CDR3 has 15 amino acids. Per germline, CDR1 SGHTA and CDR2 FQGNSA. This CDR3 is CASSPLGRGIESLHF. CDR3 coding DNA: TGTGCCAGCAGCCCCCTCGGCCGCGGGATTGAATCCCTCCACTTT.

J is TRBJ2-1 and V is TRBV20-1; TRBD1 is a possible D gene (6 bases). V was shortened by 0 bases and J by 7 bases, with 13 bases between the two germline ends. CDR3 length equals 14 residues. Germline V gives CDR1 DFQATT, CDR2 SNEGSKA (reference sequence). The CDR3 reads CSARDWDNLNEQFF. CDR3 in DNA: TGCAGTGCTAGAGATTGGGACAATTTAAATGAGCAGTTCTTC.

This clonotype came up once. J is TRBJ1-2 and V is TRBV5-1, with 7 nucleotides matching TRBD1. The J segment lost 8 bases and the V segment lost 3 bases, leaving 10 bases of the junction unmatched. There are 14 residues in the CDR3. Germline CDR1 and CDR2: SGHRS and YFSETQ. The CDR3 sequence: CASSSTGNREGYTF. The CDR3 region has the DNA TGCGCCAGCAGCTCGACAGGGAACCGGGAAGGCTACACCTTC.

About this clonotype: A much larger clone differs from this one at a single base, so this may be a read error. The chain recombines TRBV20-1 with TRBJ1-1; TRBD1 is a possible D gene (5 bases). Germline lookup yields CDR1 DFQATT and CDR2 SNEGSKA (reference sequence). The ends were cut back, 2 bases at V and 6 bases at J, with 13 bases in the middle. The CDR3 extends over 13 amino acids. The CDR3 nucleotides read TGCAGTGCTAGAAAAGAAGGGGAGGCTGAAGCTTTCTTT. Encoded protein: CSARKEGEAEAFF.

This clonotype has ten or more counts. The chain is built from TRBV7-8 and TRBJ1-1; D perhaps matches TRBD1 (5 bases). The CDR3 length is 15 residues. Trimming took off 5 bases at V and 4 bases at J, with 17 bases between the two ends. CDR1 and CDR2 from the germline V gene are SGHVS and FQNEAQ. Here the CDR3 reads CASSRNPGPGTEAFF. The CDR3 DNA is TGTGCCAGCAGCCGGAATCCGGGACCAGGCACTGAAGCTTTCTTT.

This clonotype was recorded at least ten times. The chain is built from TRBV7-9 and TRBJ1-4, with no clear D. Germline-derived CDR1 and CDR2 are SEHNR and FQNEAQ (reference sequence). The V end lost 5 bases, the J end lost 8 bases, and 15 bases lay between the germline ends. The CDR3 is 14 amino acids. In nucleotides, the CDR3 is TGTGCCAGCAGCCCGGAAGAAGAGCTCGAAAAACTGTTTTTT. Amino acid sequence: CASSPEEELEKLFF. The full variable domain, its missing parts supplied by reference TRBV7-9 and TRBJ1-4, is DTGVSQNPRHKITKRGQNVTFRCDPISEHNRLYWYRQTLGQGPEFLTYFQNEAQLEKSRLLSDRFSAERPKGSFSTLEIQRTEQGDSAMYLCASSPEEELEKLFFGSGTQLSVL.

Only one count was recorded for this clonotype. This chain connects TRBV5-8 to TRBJ2-5, with 9 nucleotides matching TRBD2. The CDR3 spans 16 residues. From germline, CDR1 is SGHTS and CDR2 YDEGEE. The V and J ends lost 0 bases and 3 bases, in that order; junction bases with no gene match: 6. For the CDR3, the DNA is TGTGCCAGCAGCTTGGCCGCGGGGGGGCAGGAAGAGACCCAGTACTTC. The encoded protein is CASSLAAGGQEETQYF.

The V call is TRBV9, the J call TRBJ1-1; no reliable D call. Germline assignment: CDR1 SGDLS and CDR2 YYNGEE. Trimming cost V 1 base and J 0 bases, with 10 bases left between them. The CDR3 contains 15 residues. CDR3 nucleotides: TGTGCCAGCAGCGTATTCGACCGGATGAACACTGAAGCTTTCTTT. Amino acids: CASSVFDRMNTEAFF.

The chain carries TRBV20-1 and TRBJ2-1; maybe TRBD2 (6 bases). Germline assignment: CDR1 DFQATT and CDR2 SNEGSKA (reference sequence). The CDR3 has 17 residues. V lost 5 bases and J 0 bases, leaving 20 bases between the germline ends. The CDR3 is CSASGIGERVSYNEQFF. The CDR3 DNA reads as TGCAGTGCTTCCGGCATCGGAGAGCGGGTCTCCTACAATGAGCAGTTCTTC.